These 9 T cell receptor beta chains share one sample of origin, sequenced in a study of T-cell memory formation after mild COVID-19. A single record per CDR3 protein comes from TCRdb applying MiXCR to the 5' RACE reads. The sample has 400,000 to 500,000 distinct CDR3 sequences; less than 25% are singletons. The sample taken for sequencing was PBMCs or a T cell subset sorted from them (not recorded which). The origin of the receptors is an adult woman who had mild COVID-19 (a few samples of this study predate the infection). Cell type and time point are not known.

The sample holds a few counts of this clonotype. The gene calls are TRBV29-1 and TRBJ2-3; TRBD1 matches at 9 bases. Germline values: CDR1 SQVTM, CDR2 ANQGSEA. This CDR3 region has 14 residues. Trimming at V came to 4 bases and at J to 1 base, leaving 3 bases not matched to a gene. This CDR3 is CSVADRGGTDTQYF. The CDR3 DNA reads as TGCAGCGTTGCGGACAGGGGAGGCACAGATACGCAGTATTTT.

The chain carries TRBV25-1 and TRBJ2-7; weak D call: TRBD1 (7 bases). The V and J ends lost 6 bases and 4 bases respectively, with 13 bases between them. Germline CDR1 MGHDK, CDR2 SYGVNS. The CDR3 runs 13 residues. The CDR3 loop reads CASREGAGYEQYF. The CDR3, as DNA: TGTGCCAGCAGGGAGGGGGCGGGGTACGAGCAGTACTTC.

The V and J genes are TRBV5-6 and TRBJ2-2; D is uncertain. This CDR3 contains 14 residues. CDR1 is SGHDT, CDR2 YYEEEE, per germline. V was shortened by 3 bases and J by 4 bases, with 10 bases between the two germline ends. CDR3 amino acids: CASSSDLGTGELFF. The CDR3 DNA is TGTGCCAGCAGCTCGGACCTAGGCACCGGGGAGCTGTTTTTT. Together with reference TRBV5-6 and TRBJ2-2, the CDR3 gives the full variable domain: DAGVTQSPTHLIKTRGQQVTLRCSPKSGHDTVSWYQQALGQGPQFIFQYYEEEERQRGNFPDRFSGHQFPNYSSELNVNALLLGDSALYLCASSSDLGTGELFFGEGSRLTVL.

This clonotype was observed a few times. CDR3 DNA sequence: TGTGCCACCCACTCAACAGGGATAGGGAACACCGGGGAGCTGTTTTTT. Translation: CATHSTGIGNTGELFF. The chain is built from TRBV7-3 and TRBJ2-2, with TRBD1 as a possible D gene (6 bases). Germline loops: CDR1 SGHTA, CDR2 FQGTGA. This CDR3 comprises 16 residues. Trimming shortened V by 10 bases and J by 1 base, and 19 bases separated the two germline ends. Full variable domain (rest looked up from reference TRBV7-3 and TRBJ2-2): GAGVSQTPSNKVTEKGKYVELRCDPISGHTALYWYRQSLGQGPEFLIYFQGTGAADDSGLPNDRFFAVRPEGSVSTLKIQRTERGDSAVYLCATHSTGIGNTGELFFGEGSRLTVL.

This clonotype was counted a few times. The rearrangement joins TRBV12-3 or TRBV12-4 to TRBJ2-1; D is undetermined. Trimming shortened V by 6 bases and J by 6 bases, and 9 bases separated the two germline ends. This CDR3 has 12 amino acids. CDR3 residues: CASSYGPNEQFF. The CDR3 DNA reads TGTGCCAGCAGCTACGGACCCAATGAGCAGTTCTTC.

Remarks on this clonotype: One end of the junction varies from germline; a read error may be responsible. V gene TRBV11-2 combines with J gene TRBJ2-3; D is possibly TRBD2 (7 bases). CDR1 SGHAT and CDR2 FQNNGV come from the germline V gene. The length of the CDR3 is 15 residues. The CDR3 DNA follows: TGTGCAAGCAGCCCTCACCCCGGGGGGCTAAATACGCAGTATTTT. It codes for CASSPHPGGLNTQYF.

This sequence joins TRBV6-2 or TRBV6-3 and TRBJ2-7, with no clear D. Germline loops: CDR1 MNHEY, CDR2 SVGEGT. This CDR3 has 13 residues. Trimming removed 4 bases from V and 3 bases from J, with 10 bases in between. The CDR3 DNA reads as TGTGCCAGCAGTTGGCGAGGTCACTACGAGCAGTACTTC. Protein sequence: CASSWRGHYEQYF.

The chain uses TRBV19 and TRBJ2-1, with 14 bases lining up with TRBD2. Trimming took 7 bases from V and 4 from J; bases not matched to a gene: 3. Per germline, CDR1 LNHDA and CDR2 SQIVND (reference sequence). This CDR3 contains 15 residues. The CDR3 here is CASTRTSGGYNEQFF. CDR3 nucleotides: TGTGCCAGTACCCGGACTAGCGGGGGGTACAATGAGCAGTTCTTC.

This clonotype has only a few counts. V gene TRBV12-3 or TRBV12-4 combines with J gene TRBJ2-7; D possibly corresponds to TRBD2 (7 bases). V was shortened by 6 bases and J by 3 bases, with 15 bases between the two germline ends. The CDR3 covers 14 residues. The DNA for the CDR3 is TGTGCCAGCAGCCAGGGAGGGGGGAACTACGAGCAGTACTTC. It encodes CASSQGGGNYEQYF.